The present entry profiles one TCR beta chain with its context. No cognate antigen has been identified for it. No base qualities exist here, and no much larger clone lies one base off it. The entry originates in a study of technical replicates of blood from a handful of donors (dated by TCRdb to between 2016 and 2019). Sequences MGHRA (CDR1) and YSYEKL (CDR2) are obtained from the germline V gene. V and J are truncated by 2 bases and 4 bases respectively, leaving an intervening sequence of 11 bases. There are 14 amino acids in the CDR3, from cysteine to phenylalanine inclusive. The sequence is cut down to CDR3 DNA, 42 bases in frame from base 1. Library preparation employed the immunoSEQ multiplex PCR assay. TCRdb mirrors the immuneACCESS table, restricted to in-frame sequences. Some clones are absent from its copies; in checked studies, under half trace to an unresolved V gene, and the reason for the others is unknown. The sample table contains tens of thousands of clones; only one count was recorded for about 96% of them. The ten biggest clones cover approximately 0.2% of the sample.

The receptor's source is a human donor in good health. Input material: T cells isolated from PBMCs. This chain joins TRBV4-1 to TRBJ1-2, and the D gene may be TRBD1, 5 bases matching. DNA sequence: TGCGCCAGCAGCCAATACTCGGGGGGCTATGGCTACACCTTC. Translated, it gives CASSQYSGGYGYTF.